Sequencing of this T cell receptor beta chain was carried out in a study of control samples from healthy donors and cancer patients. Repertoires were generated with immunoSEQ multiplex PCR, while TCRdb's copy carries only in-frame clones and drops some. This sample's table has fewer than 200,000 clones. V lost 1 base to trimming and J lost 6 bases; unmatched junction nucleotides: 7. Germline lookup yields CDR1 SGHNT and CDR2 YYREEE (reference sequence). There are 15 residues in the CDR3. This sequence joins TRBV5-4 and TRBJ1-1, with 9 bases lining up with TRBD1. The receptor comes from a woman in her twenties or thirties in good health. Material: blood. CDR3 in DNA: TGTGCCAGCAGCTTGAACCAGGGACAGGGTTCTGAAGCTTTCTTT. Protein: CASSLNQGQGSEAFF. The full variable domain, in which reference TRBV5-4 and TRBJ1-1 provide the parts outside the CDR3, is ETGVTQSPTHLIKTRGQQVTLRCSSQSGHNTVSWYQQALGQGPQFIFQYYREEENGRGNFPPRFSGLQFPNYSSELNVNALELDDSALYLCASSLNQGQGSEAFFGQGTRLTVV.